This T cell receptor (beta chain) originates from a study of T cell responses to AZD1222 COVID-19 vaccine. Study-wide findings and caveats: Nearly half of the spike-specific TCRs reportedly recognize variant regions that carry no mutations. It should be noted that donors were predominantly white British and more often female, and clonal diversity was possibly underestimated. Baseline antibody screening turned up just six seropositive AZD1222 recipients. Regions 160-218 and 743-854 held dominance among vaccine-associated CD4 TCRs, which spanned spike.

The CDR3 is made up of 14 amino acids. V dropped 3 bases and J dropped 5 bases, with 14 bases sitting between them. The germline V gene encodes CDR1 DFQATT and CDR2 SNEGSKA (reference sequence). As regards this clone: The antigen is undetermined.

Profiling relied on immunoSEQ multiplex PCR, and the TCRdb table lists in-frame clones only, not all of them. The repertoire consists of about 97,000 clones, with 87% occurring once and the leading ten covering approximately 15%. This clonotype was obtained from an adult in good health. This material consisted of peripheral blood, taken on day 0 of AZD1222 vaccination. V gene TRBV20-1 combines with J gene TRBJ1-5; D is unclear. CDR3 bases: TGCAGTGCTAGTGGATCTCCCAGCGATCAGCCCCAGCATTTT. Translated, it gives CSASGSPSDQPQHF.